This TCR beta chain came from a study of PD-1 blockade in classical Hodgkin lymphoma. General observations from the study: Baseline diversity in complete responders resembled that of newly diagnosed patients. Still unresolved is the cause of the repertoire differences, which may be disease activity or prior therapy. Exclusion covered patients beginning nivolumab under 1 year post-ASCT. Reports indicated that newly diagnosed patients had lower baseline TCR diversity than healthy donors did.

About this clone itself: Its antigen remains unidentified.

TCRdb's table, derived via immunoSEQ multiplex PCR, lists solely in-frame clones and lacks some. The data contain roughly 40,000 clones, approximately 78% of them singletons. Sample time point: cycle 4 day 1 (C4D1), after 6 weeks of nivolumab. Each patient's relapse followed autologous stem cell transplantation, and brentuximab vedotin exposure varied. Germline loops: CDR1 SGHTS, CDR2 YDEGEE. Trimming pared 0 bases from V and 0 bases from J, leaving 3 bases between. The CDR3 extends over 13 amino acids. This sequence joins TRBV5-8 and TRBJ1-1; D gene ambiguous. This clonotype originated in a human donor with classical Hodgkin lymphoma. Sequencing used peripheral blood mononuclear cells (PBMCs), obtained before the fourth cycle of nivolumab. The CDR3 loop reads CASSLVMNTEAFF. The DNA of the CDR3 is TGTGCCAGCAGCTTGGTCATGAACACTGAAGCTTTCTTT.